This is a list of T cell receptor beta chains from one sample in a study of blood T cell repertoires in COVID-19. TCRdb's copy holds only in-frame clones and misses some; the assay was immunoSEQ multiplex PCR. The sample contains roughly 180,000 clones, approximately 80% of which appear only once. Sequencing was performed on PBMCs or T cells enriched from blood (not recorded which). The receptors come from a man between 50 and 59 years old who had recovered from COVID-19. CDR3s include the opening cysteine and the closing phenylalanine or tryptophan. The D gene is left open where the match is weak. The listing skips clone size in some rows; elsewhere it reads once, few, many or a size class.

clone size: NA; V gene: TRBV5-5; J gene: TRBJ1-1; D gene: TRBD1; CDR3 DNA: TGTGCCAGCAGCGAAGACAGGGTGTCGGCTGAAGCTTTCTTT; CDR3 protein: CASSEDRVSAEAFF
clone size: NA; V gene: TRBV18; J gene: TRBJ1-3; D gene: NA; CDR3 DNA: TGTGCCAGCTCACCCTTTCGAAGCAGGGTTGAAGGCTCTGGAAACACCATATATTTT; CDR3 protein: CASSPFRSRVEGSGNTIYF
clone size: NA; V gene: TRBV4-2; J gene: TRBJ1-3; D gene: NA; CDR3 DNA: TGTGCCAGCGGGGGGGGGAATGGAAACACCATATATTTT; CDR3 protein: CASGGGNGNTIYF
clone size: once; V gene: TRBV6-5; J gene: TRBJ1-5; D gene: NA; CDR3 DNA: TGTGCCAGCAGTTACTCAAGGGGGGGTGGACAGCCCCAGCATTTT; CDR3 protein: CASSYSRGGGQPQHF
clone size: few; V gene: TRBV9; J gene: TRBJ2-3; D gene: TRBD2; CDR3 DNA: TGTGCCAGCAGCGCGTTAAGCGGGGGGACCGGCACAGATACGCAGTATTTT; CDR3 protein: CASSALSGGTGTDTQYF
clone size: few; V gene: TRBV2; J gene: TRBJ1-2; D gene: NA; CDR3 DNA: TGTGCCGGCAGGTCCGGAGCACTTAACTATGGCTACACCTTC; CDR3 protein: CAGRSGALNYGYTF
clone size: once; V gene: TRBV2; J gene: TRBJ1-5; D gene: NA; CDR3 DNA: TGTGCCAGCAGTGCGGCAGGCCTCAATCAGCCCCAGCATTTT; CDR3 protein: CASSAAGLNQPQHF
clone size: NA; V gene: TRBV2; J gene: TRBJ1-1; D gene: TRBD1; CDR3 DNA: TGTGCCAGCAGGGAGACAGGGGTTAGGACTGAAGCTTTCTTT; CDR3 protein: CASRETGVRTEAFF
clone size: NA; V gene: TRBV19; J gene: TRBJ2-7; D gene: TRBD1; CDR3 DNA: TGTGCCAGTAGTCCGCGGACAGGAAACGAGCAGTACTTC; CDR3 protein: CASSPRTGNEQYF
clone size: NA; V gene: TRBV28; J gene: TRBJ1-3; D gene: NA; CDR3 DNA: TGTGCCTCCCAGGGCACTGGAAACACCATATATTTT; CDR3 protein: CASQGTGNTIYF
clone size: NA; V gene: TRBV14; J gene: TRBJ1-2; D gene: TRBD1; CDR3 DNA: TGTGCCAGCAGCAAGACAGGGGCTGAGAACTATGGCTACACCTTC; CDR3 protein: CASSKTGAENYGYTF
clone size: few; V gene: TRBV6-5; J gene: TRBJ2-5; D gene: TRBD2; CDR3 DNA: TGTGCCAGCATAGCGGGAGGGCCTGGAGAGACCCAGTACTTC; CDR3 protein: CASIAGGPGETQYF
clone size: NA; V gene: TRBV19; J gene: TRBJ2-2; D gene: TRBD1; CDR3 DNA: TGTGCCAGTAGTATACGGACAGGAGCACTGTCGAACACCGGGGAGCTGTTTTTT; CDR3 protein: CASSIRTGALSNTGELFF
clone size: NA; V gene: TRBV6-5; J gene: TRBJ2-7; D gene: NA; CDR3 DNA: TGTGCCAGCAGCCCCTCGGTTTCCTACGAGCAGTACTTC; CDR3 protein: CASSPSVSYEQYF
clone size: NA; V gene: TRBV2; J gene: TRBJ2-7; D gene: NA; CDR3 DNA: TGTGCCAGCAGTGAAGGGAGGGCCGAGCAGTACTTC; CDR3 protein: CASSEGRAEQYF
clone size: NA; V gene: TRBV19; J gene: TRBJ2-2; D gene: NA; CDR3 DNA: TGTGCCAGTAGTATATCCGGAGGAACCGGGGAGCTGTTTTTT; CDR3 protein: CASSISGGTGELFF
clone size: NA; V gene: TRBV12-3/TRBV12-4; J gene: TRBJ2-5; D gene: NA; CDR3 DNA: TGTGCCAGCAGTTTGGGCCAGCAAGAGACCCAGTACTTC; CDR3 protein: CASSLGQQETQYF
clone size: NA; V gene: TRBV6-5; J gene: TRBJ1-1; D gene: NA; CDR3 DNA: TGTGCCAGCAGTTACCTATCAGGGAACACTGAAGCTTTCTTT; CDR3 protein: CASSYLSGNTEAFF
clone size: NA; V gene: TRBV5-5; J gene: TRBJ1-1; D gene: TRBD1; CDR3 DNA: TGTGCCAGCAGCTTGGAGGGGGCCTACACTGAAGCTTTCTTT; CDR3 protein: CASSLEGAYTEAFF
clone size: NA; V gene: TRBV6-4; J gene: TRBJ2-1; D gene: NA; CDR3 DNA: TGTGCCAGCAGCGAGACCCAGGGCGTCACCTACAATGAGCAGTTCTTC; CDR3 protein: CASSETQGVTYNEQFF
clone size: NA; V gene: TRBV6-2/TRBV6-3; J gene: TRBJ2-7; D gene: TRBD1; CDR3 DNA: TGTGCCAGCAGCCCTCGGGACAGGTTTGGTTTCCACGAGCAGTACTTC; CDR3 protein: CASSPRDRFGFHEQYF
clone size: few; V gene: TRBV24-1; J gene: TRBJ2-3; D gene: TRBD1; CDR3 DNA: TGTGCCACCAGTGGGGGTAGACAGGGAGCGGAGATCACAGATACGCAGTATTTT; CDR3 protein: CATSGGRQGAEITDTQYF
clone size: NA; V gene: TRBV28; J gene: TRBJ2-1; D gene: NA; CDR3 DNA: TGTGCCAGCAGATCTAGCGACAGGGAGGTTGAGCAGTTCTTC; CDR3 protein: CASRSSDREVEQFF
clone size: NA; V gene: TRBV30; J gene: TRBJ1-2; D gene: NA; CDR3 DNA: TGTGCCTGGACGCCCTCCGGGGGTTACTATGGCTACACCTTC; CDR3 protein: CAWTPSGGYYGYTF
clone size: NA; V gene: TRBV7-2; J gene: TRBJ2-1; D gene: NA; CDR3 DNA: TGTGCCAGCAGCTTTAGTAAGGTCGGGACCGGGGGGCAGTTCTTC; CDR3 protein: CASSFSKVGTGGQFF
clone size: NA; V gene: TRBV6-5; J gene: TRBJ1-5; D gene: TRBD1; CDR3 DNA: TGTGCCAGCAGGATGACAGGGGTCCTCAATCAGCCCCAGCATTTT; CDR3 protein: CASRMTGVLNQPQHF
clone size: once; V gene: TRBV10-1; J gene: TRBJ2-7; D gene: NA; CDR3 DNA: TGCGCCAGCAGCGCAGGGAAGGGCGAGCAGTACTTC; CDR3 protein: CASSAGKGEQYF
clone size: NA; V gene: TRBV7-3; J gene: TRBJ2-1; D gene: NA; CDR3 DNA: TGTGCCAGCAGAAGGGATGGCGGGGTTGCCAATGAGCAGTTCTTC; CDR3 protein: CASRRDGGVANEQFF
clone size: NA; V gene: TRBV28; J gene: TRBJ2-5; D gene: NA; CDR3 DNA: TGTGCCAGCAGTTTATGGCAGGGGGAGACCCAGTACTTC; CDR3 protein: CASSLWQGETQYF
clone size: NA; V gene: TRBV5-1; J gene: TRBJ1-1; D gene: NA; CDR3 DNA: TGCGCCAGCAGCTCGGGAGTGAACACTGAAGCTTTCTTT; CDR3 protein: CASSSGVNTEAFF
clone size: NA; V gene: TRBV19; J gene: TRBJ2-7; D gene: NA; CDR3 DNA: TGTGCCAGTAGCTCTCCTGGCTTACAGGACCCCTACGAGCAGTACTTC; CDR3 protein: CASSSPGLQDPYEQYF
clone size: few; V gene: TRBV5-8; J gene: TRBJ2-3; D gene: NA; CDR3 DNA: TGTGCCAGCAGCGGGATTGGGGGGACAGATACGCAGTATTTT; CDR3 protein: CASSGIGGTDTQYF
clone size: once; V gene: TRBV7-6; J gene: TRBJ2-7; D gene: TRBD1; CDR3 DNA: TGTGCCAGCAGCTTAGGGCCAGGGGGAGAATACGAGCAGTACTTC; CDR3 protein: CASSLGPGGEYEQYF
clone size: once; V gene: TRBV19; J gene: TRBJ1-2; D gene: TRBD1; CDR3 DNA: TGTGCCAGTAGTACCGGACAGGGCTATGGCTACACCTTC; CDR3 protein: CASSTGQGYGYTF
clone size: NA; V gene: TRBV3-1/TRBV3-2; J gene: TRBJ1-2; D gene: TRBD1; CDR3 DNA: TGTGCCAGCAGCCTACAGGGGGCTTATGGCTACACCTTC; CDR3 protein: CASSLQGAYGYTF
clone size: NA; V gene: TRBV24-1; J gene: TRBJ2-4; D gene: TRBD2; CDR3 DNA: TGTGCCACCAGTGATACTAGCGGGGGGGCGGGAGGCATTCAGTACTTC; CDR3 protein: CATSDTSGGAGGIQYF
clone size: NA; V gene: TRBV6-5; J gene: TRBJ1-2; D gene: NA; CDR3 DNA: TGTGCCACCTTTAGGGGATTGGATGGCTACACCTTC; CDR3 protein: CATFRGLDGYTF
clone size: NA; V gene: TRBV28; J gene: TRBJ1-2; D gene: NA; CDR3 DNA: TGTGCCAGCAGTTCCCCCGCGGGGGGATCCAAGGGCTACACCTTC; CDR3 protein: CASSSPAGGSKGYTF
clone size: NA; V gene: TRBV6-2/TRBV6-3; J gene: TRBJ2-3; D gene: NA; CDR3 DNA: TGTGCCAGCAGTTACGTGGGGCCAGATACGCAGTATTTT; CDR3 protein: CASSYVGPDTQYF
clone size: NA; V gene: TRBV4-2; J gene: TRBJ1-5; D gene: NA; CDR3 DNA: TGTGCCAGCAGCCAAGGGCAGGATAGCAATCAGCCCCAGCATTTT; CDR3 protein: CASSQGQDSNQPQHF
clone size: NA; V gene: TRBV7-2; J gene: TRBJ1-2; D gene: TRBD1; CDR3 DNA: TGTGCCAGCAGGCCGGGACAGGGGGCCAACTATGGCTACACCTTC; CDR3 protein: CASRPGQGANYGYTF
clone size: NA; V gene: TRBV18; J gene: TRBJ2-7; D gene: NA; CDR3 DNA: TGTGCCAGCTCACCACGAAATGGACAGCGCGAGCAGTACTTC; CDR3 protein: CASSPRNGQREQYF
clone size: NA; V gene: TRBV5-4; J gene: TRBJ2-1; D gene: NA; CDR3 DNA: TGTGCCAGCAGCTTGTCCCCGTTGAATGAGCAGTTCTTC; CDR3 protein: CASSLSPLNEQFF
clone size: NA; V gene: TRBV19; J gene: TRBJ1-1; D gene: NA; CDR3 DNA: TGTGCCAGTAGTATACTTGGACAGAACACTGAAGCTTTCTTT; CDR3 protein: CASSILGQNTEAFF
clone size: NA; V gene: TRBV5-4; J gene: TRBJ2-7; D gene: NA; CDR3 DNA: TGTGCCAGCAGCTTGGGGGTCCCTGGGGGCGGCTACGAGCAGTACTTC; CDR3 protein: CASSLGVPGGGYEQYF
clone size: NA; V gene: TRBV29-1; J gene: TRBJ1-3; D gene: TRBD1; CDR3 DNA: TGCAGCGGACAGGGATTGTCGCGGAAAGGAAACACCATATATTTT; CDR3 protein: CSGQGLSRKGNTIYF
clone size: NA; V gene: TRBV19; J gene: TRBJ2-1; D gene: NA; CDR3 DNA: TGTGCCAGTAGTATAGGTTCGGCGGCCCTCGGTCAGCAGTTCTTC; CDR3 protein: CASSIGSAALGQQFF
clone size: NA; V gene: TRBV28; J gene: TRBJ2-7; D gene: NA; CDR3 DNA: TGTGCCAGCAGTTTACTGGCGGGCCTCTCCTACGAGCAGTACTTC; CDR3 protein: CASSLLAGLSYEQYF
clone size: NA; V gene: TRBV29-1; J gene: TRBJ1-2; D gene: NA; CDR3 DNA: TGCAGCATCACGGGGGGGGCTTATGGCTACACCTTC; CDR3 protein: CSITGGAYGYTF
clone size: NA; V gene: TRBV2; J gene: TRBJ1-6; D gene: TRBD1; CDR3 DNA: TGTGCCAGCAGGCGACAGGGAGAGAATTCACCCCTCCACTTT; CDR3 protein: CASRRQGENSPLHF
clone size: NA; V gene: TRBV7-9; J gene: TRBJ2-3; D gene: NA; CDR3 DNA: TGTGCCAGCAGCTCCATAGTAGATACGCAGTATTTT; CDR3 protein: CASSSIVDTQYF
clone size: NA; V gene: TRBV11-2; J gene: TRBJ2-1; D gene: TRBD1; CDR3 DNA: TGTGCCAGCAGCTTAGGTACGGGACAGGTATACAATGAGCAGTTCTTC; CDR3 protein: CASSLGTGQVYNEQFF
clone size: NA; V gene: TRBV19; J gene: TRBJ2-5; D gene: NA; CDR3 DNA: TGTGCCAGTAGTCCCTCAGGGATTGGGGAGACCCAGTACTTC; CDR3 protein: CASSPSGIGETQYF
clone size: NA; V gene: TRBV4-2; J gene: TRBJ2-5; D gene: TRBD2; CDR3 DNA: TGTGCCAGCAGCCAAGCGGCGGGAGACCAAGAGACCCAGTACTTC; CDR3 protein: CASSQAAGDQETQYF
clone size: once; V gene: TRBV7-9; J gene: TRBJ2-2; D gene: NA; CDR3 DNA: TGTGCCAGCAGCGCGAAACAGGGATGGAGCGGGGAGCTGTTTTTT; CDR3 protein: CASSAKQGWSGELFF
clone size: NA; V gene: TRBV29-1; J gene: TRBJ2-3; D gene: TRBD1; CDR3 DNA: TGCAGCGTTGCACAGGGGATTGCAGATACGCAGTATTTT; CDR3 protein: CSVAQGIADTQYF
clone size: once; V gene: TRBV5-1; J gene: TRBJ1-1; D gene: NA; CDR3 DNA: TGCGCCAGCAGCTTGAGGGAGGGTATAGGGGCTGAAGCTTTCTTT; CDR3 protein: CASSLREGIGAEAFF